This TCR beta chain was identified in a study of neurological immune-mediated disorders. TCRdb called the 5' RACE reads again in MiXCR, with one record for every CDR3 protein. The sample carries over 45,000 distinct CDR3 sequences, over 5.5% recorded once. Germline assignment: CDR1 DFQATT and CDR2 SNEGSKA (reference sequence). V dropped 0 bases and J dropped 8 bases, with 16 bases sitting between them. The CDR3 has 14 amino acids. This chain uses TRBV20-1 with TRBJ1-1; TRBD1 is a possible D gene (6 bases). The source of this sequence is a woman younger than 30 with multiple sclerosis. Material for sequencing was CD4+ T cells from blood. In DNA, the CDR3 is TGCAGTGCTAGAGAGCCGGGACAAGGCGTCGAAGCTTTCTTT. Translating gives CSAREPGQGVEAFF.